Below, 30 T cell receptor beta chains from the same sample are listed, as sequenced in a study of T cells in narcolepsy. Measured with immunoSEQ multiplex PCR; TCRdb has only the in-frame clones, and not every one. The sample has about 34,000 clones, 82% seen once; the top ten hold roughly 2.6%. The sample taken for sequencing was CD45RA- memory CD4+ T cells from PBMCs. These receptor sequences come from a human donor with narcolepsy.

The chain joins TRBV6-1 to TRBJ2-3; a weak D match, TRBD2 (5 bases). Germline CDR1 MNHNS, CDR2 SASEGT. V lost 8 bases, J lost 2 bases, and 17 bases lay in between. CDR3 length: 15 amino acids. The CDR3 loop is CASLRGGMVTDTQYF. CDR3 coding DNA: TGTGCCAGCCTTCGAGGAGGTATGGTCACAGATACGCAGTATTTT.

The chain is built from TRBV19 and TRBJ1-5, with 7 bases fitting TRBD1. J gave up 6 bases and V 5 bases, and 7 bases lay outside the gene matches. This CDR3 region has 14 residues. Germline V gene sequence: CDR1 LNHDA, CDR2 SQIVND (reference sequence). In DNA form, the CDR3 reads TGTGCCAGTAGTCCGGGACAGTCAGGTCAGCCCCAGCATTTT. Translated: CASSPGQSGQPQHF.

The chain is built from TRBV19 and TRBJ1-1; the match to TRBD1 covers 7 bases. The germline V gene has CDR1 LNHDA and CDR2 SQIVND (reference sequence). V lost 7 bases to trimming and J lost 5 bases; unmatched junction nucleotides: 10. CDR3 length: 14 amino acids. The DNA of the CDR3 is TGTGCCAGTACCACCCCCGGGACAGATACTGAAGCTTTCTTT. Protein sequence: CASTTPGTDTEAFF.

The chain combines TRBV27 with TRBJ2-7; D uncertain. From germline, CDR1 is MNHEY and CDR2 SMNVEV (reference sequence). The CDR3 spans 14 residues. The V end lost 3 bases, the J end lost 2 bases, and 11 bases lay between the germline ends. Written as DNA, the CDR3 is TGTGCCAGCAGTTTTAAGGACGTAACCTACGAGCAGTACTTC. The encoded protein is CASSFKDVTYEQYF.

The chain carries TRBV27 and TRBJ2-7; D call uncertain. V shed 5 bases and J shed 0 bases, with 2 bases lying between them. Germline loops: CDR1 MNHEY, CDR2 SMNVEV (reference sequence). The CDR3 spans 11 residues. The CDR3 nucleotides are TGTGCCAGCAGTACCTCCTACGAGCAGTACTTC. Protein: CASSTSYEQYF.

In regard to this clone: With a far larger clone one base away, a read error is the likely cause. Other DNA sequences in the sample encode the same CDR3. CDR3: CASSSPGQPADEQYF. The CDR3 DNA follows: TGTGCCAGCAGTTCGCCGGGACAGCCCGCCGACGAGCAGTACTTC. This chain joins TRBV6-5 and TRBJ2-7; 7 bases align to TRBD1. Germline V gene data show CDR1 as MNHEY and CDR2 as SVGAGI. The trim removed 4 bases at V and 5 bases at J, leaving 11 bases unmatched. The CDR3 covers 15 residues.

This chain connects TRBV7-2 to TRBJ1-4; TRBD1 might be the D (5 bases). Germline V gene lookup returns CDR1 SGHTA and CDR2 FQGNSA. V gave up 5 bases and J gave up 4 bases, with 8 bases separating them. This CDR3 is built from 13 residues. The CDR3 nucleotides read TGTGCCAGCAGCCGGGACCTTAATGAAAAACTGTTTTTT. It specifies CASSRDLNEKLFF. The complete variable domain, with remaining parts taken from reference TRBV7-2 and TRBJ1-4, reads GAGVSQSPSNKVTEKGKDVELRCDPISGHTALYWYRQSLGQGLEFLIYFQGNSAPDKSGLPSDRFSAERTGGSVSTLTIQRTQQEDSAVYLCASSRDLNEKLFFGSGTQLSVL.

J is TRBJ1-4 and V is TRBV7-8; D gene ambiguous. Germline V CDR1 and CDR2: SGHVS, FQNEAQ. V dropped 2 bases and J dropped 2 bases, with 9 bases sitting between them. The CDR3 contains 15 residues. In DNA form, the CDR3 reads TGTGCCAGCAGCTTATGGGGAGGGACTAATGAAAAACTGTTTTTT. It translates to CASSLWGGTNEKLFF.

The chain has TRBV9 and TRBJ1-5, with unresolved D. V was clipped by 3 bases and J by 7 bases, with 11 bases between them. The CDR3 spans 13 residues. Germline CDR1 reads SGDLS; CDR2 reads YYNGEE. CDR3 sequence: CASSGGEGQPQHF. The CDR3 DNA is TGTGCCAGCAGCGGCGGGGAGGGCCAGCCCCAGCATTTT. The variable domain in full, completed from reference TRBV9 and TRBJ1-5, reads DSGVTQTPKHLITATGQRVTLRCSPRSGDLSVYWYQQSLDQGLQFLIQYYNGEERAKGNILERFSAQQFPDLHSELNLSSLELGDSALYFCASSGGEGQPQHFGDGTRLSIL.

This clone was seen only once. The CDR3 spells CASSLGGGYEQYF. CDR3 DNA sequence: TGTGCCAGCAGCCTTGGAGGAGGCTACGAGCAGTACTTC. The rearrangement uses TRBV9 and TRBJ2-7, with D maybe TRBD2 (5 bases). CDR3 length: 13 residues. V dropped 4 bases and J dropped 3 bases, with 11 bases sitting between them. Germline V gene data show CDR1 as SGDLS and CDR2 as YYNGEE.

V gene TRBV28 combines with J gene TRBJ1-5; TRBD1 might be the D (6 bases). The germline V gene encodes CDR1 MDHEN and CDR2 SYDVKM. The CDR3 runs 15 residues. The germline V and J ends were trimmed by 8 bases and 6 bases, with 20 bases remaining between them. As DNA, the CDR3 is TGTGCCAGCTCGAGGGGGGGGGATGGAGGTCAGCCCCAGCATTTT. Its translation: CASSRGGDGGQPQHF. Using reference TRBV28 and TRBJ1-5 for the parts outside the CDR3, the full variable domain is DVKVTQSSRYLVKRTGEKVFLECVQDMDHENMFWYRQDPGLGLRLIYFSYDVKMKEKGDIPEGYSVSREKKERFSLILESASTNQTSMYLCASSRGGDGGQPQHFGDGTRLSIL.

To note about this clone: The sample carries other DNA sequences with the same CDR3. This chain links TRBV18 with TRBJ1-1; 9 bases align to TRBD1. Germline CDR1 is KGHSH and CDR2 is LQKENI. V was clipped by 3 bases and J by 4 bases; unmatched bases: 0. The length of the CDR3 is 13 residues. The CDR3 region is CASSPGQGTEAFF. The CDR3 DNA follows: TGTGCCAGCTCACCGGGACAGGGCACTGAAGCTTTCTTT.

This clone was recorded only once. This chain joins TRBV7-9 and TRBJ2-2; 8 bases match TRBD1. This CDR3 is 17 amino acids long. The trim removed 5 bases at V and 2 bases at J, leaving 10 bases unmatched. CDR1 SEHNR and CDR2 FQNEAQ come from the germline V gene (reference sequence). The CDR3 DNA is TGTGCCAGCAGCGGTTTCCAGGCAGGGGGCAACACCGGGGAGCTGTTTTTT. Translating gives CASSGFQAGGNTGELFF.

The chain couples TRBV11-2 to TRBJ2-5; 8 bases agree with TRBD2. The V gene end was trimmed by 4 bases and the J gene end by 2 bases; junction bases not matched to a gene: 6. The CDR3 has 15 amino acids. CDR1 and CDR2 (germline): SGHAT, FQNNGV. The CDR3: CASSSPPGGQETQYF. CDR3 sequence (DNA): TGTGCCAGCAGCTCCCCTCCGGGGGGGCAAGAGACCCAGTACTTC.

J is TRBJ1-2 and V is TRBV5-5; 10 bases map to TRBD1. CDR1 is SGHKS and CDR2 is YYEKEE in the germline V gene (reference sequence). V dropped 0 bases and J dropped 2; count of bases not matched to a gene: 1. The CDR3 has 15 amino acids. The CDR3 DNA is TGTGCCAGCAGCTTGGGACAGGGGGCGAACTATGGCTACACCTTC. It codes for CASSLGQGANYGYTF.

The table lists this clone with a count of one. V usage is TRBV25-1 and J usage is TRBJ2-1; the match to TRBD2 covers 8 bases. The CDR3 consists of 16 residues. The J segment lost 5 bases and the V segment lost 6 bases, leaving 12 bases of the junction unmatched. Germline V gene data show CDR1 as MGHDK and CDR2 as SYGVNS. The CDR3 DNA reads as TGTGCCAGCAGCGTTTGGTGGCGGGAGGAAAACAATGAGCAGTTCTTC. Protein: CASSVWWREENNEQFF.

This chain connects TRBV7-3 to TRBJ1-1; D unresolved. Trimming cost V 5 bases and J 3 bases, with 10 bases left between them. The CDR3 is 13 amino acids. Germline loops: CDR1 SGHTA, CDR2 FQGTGA. The CDR3 region is CASSAGRDTEAFF. CDR3 nucleotides: TGTGCCAGCAGCGCCGGACGGGACACTGAAGCTTTCTTT.

The chain uses TRBV5-1 and TRBJ2-2, with 7 nucleotides matching TRBD1. CDR1 is SGHRS and CDR2 is YFSETQ in the germline V gene. This CDR3 contains 15 residues. The V gene end was trimmed by 4 bases and the J gene end by 0 bases; junction bases not matched to a gene: 3. CDR3: CASSRQGANTGELFF. The DNA for the CDR3 is TGCGCCAGCAGCCGACAGGGAGCGAACACCGGGGAGCTGTTTTTT. The full variable domain, completed using reference TRBV5-1 and TRBJ2-2, is KAGVTQTPRYLIKTRGQQVTLSCSPISGHRSVSWYQQTPGQGLQFLFEYFSETQRNKGNFPGRFSGRQFSNSRSEMNVSTLELGDSALYLCASSRQGANTGELFFGEGSRLTVL.

The rearrangement uses TRBV2 and TRBJ2-5; 7 bases agree with TRBD1. Losses at the gene ends were 10 bases for V and 1 base for J; bases not matched to a gene: 15. CDR1 SNHLY and CDR2 FYNNEI come from the germline V gene. The CDR3 has 16 residues. The CDR3, as DNA: TGTGCCACCAAGGACAGGCAAACCCGACGCCAAGAGACCCAGTACTTC. Encoded protein: CATKDRQTRRQETQYF.

This sequence joins TRBV19 and TRBJ2-3; D gene unclear. This CDR3 has 12 residues. Germline CDR1 is LNHDA and CDR2 is SQIVND (reference sequence). The V gene lost 5 bases and the J gene lost 1 base, with 4 bases spanning the gap. CDR3 protein: CASSARTDTQYF. The CDR3 DNA is TGTGCCAGTAGTGCGCGCACAGATACGCAGTATTTT.

This clone has only one observation. The chain is built from TRBV29-1 and TRBJ1-5; no reliable D call. This CDR3 contains 13 residues. V lost 3 bases and J 3 bases, leaving 9 bases between the germline ends. From germline, CDR1 is SQVTM and CDR2 ANQGSEA. CDR3: CSVEVADNQPQHF. The CDR3 region has the DNA TGCAGCGTTGAGGTGGCAGACAATCAGCCCCAGCATTTT.

Here the CDR3 reads CASNRERLPQHF. The CDR3, as DNA: TGTGCCAGCAACAGGGAGAGGTTACCCCAGCATTTT. The V call is TRBV2, the J call TRBJ1-5, with D perhaps TRBD1 (6 bases). Germline CDR1 reads SNHLY; CDR2 reads FYNNEI. The CDR3 is 12 residues long. Between the trimmed V and J ends, which lost 7 bases and 10 bases, there was a span of 14 bases.

The chain has TRBV28 and TRBJ2-7, with D perhaps matching TRBD2 (6 bases). V gave up 3 bases and J gave up 2 bases, with 14 bases separating them. Per the germline V gene, CDR1 is MDHEN and CDR2 is SYDVKM. CDR3 size: 15 residues. CDR3 protein: CASSLASERPYEQYF. The DNA for the CDR3 is TGTGCCAGCAGTTTGGCTAGCGAAAGACCCTACGAGCAGTACTTC.

The rearrangement joins TRBV2 to TRBJ1-6, with TRBD1 identical over 7 bases. This CDR3 has 15 amino acids. With 5 bases clipped from V and 5 bases from J, the junction kept 6 bases outside the gene matches. The germline gives CDR1 SNHLY, CDR2 FYNNEI. The CDR3 loop is CASSPTGAHNSPLHF. The CDR3 coding sequence is TGTGCCAGCAGTCCAACAGGGGCGCATAATTCACCCCTCCACTTT.

V and J are TRBV27 and TRBJ1-2; D is perhaps TRBD1 (5 bases). The CDR3 consists of 14 residues. V lost 2 bases and J lost 5, with 12 bases in between. CDR1 is MNHEY, CDR2 SMNVEV, per germline (reference sequence). CDR3 residues: CASSLRVRDYGYTF. In DNA form, the CDR3 reads TGTGCCAGCAGTTTAAGGGTCAGGGATTATGGCTACACCTTC.

The chain is built from TRBV5-1 and TRBJ1-1, with TRBD1 matching 10 bases. The germline CDR1 and CDR2 sequences are SGHRS and YFSETQ. This CDR3 contains 18 residues. The ends lost 4 bases at V and 1 base at J; junction bases unmatched: 13. CDR3 sequence reads: CASSQQTGGNRQNTEAFF. The CDR3 DNA is TGCGCCAGCAGCCAACAGACAGGGGGCAATCGGCAGAACACTGAAGCTTTCTTT. Complete variable domain (other parts from reference TRBV5-1 and TRBJ1-1): KAGVTQTPRYLIKTRGQQVTLSCSPISGHRSVSWYQQTPGQGLQFLFEYFSETQRNKGNFPGRFSGRQFSNSRSEMNVSTLELGDSALYLCASSQQTGGNRQNTEAFFGQGTRLTVV.

V usage is TRBV5-1 and J usage is TRBJ2-3, with D possibly TRBD2 on 7 matching bases. Germline V lookup: CDR1 SGHRS, CDR2 YFSETQ. The CDR3 spans 15 residues. V dropped 7 bases and J dropped 2 bases, with 17 bases sitting between them. This chain's CDR3 is CASVLRGADTDTQYF. CDR3 sequence (DNA): TGCGCCAGCGTTCTTCGGGGGGCCGACACAGATACGCAGTATTTT.

CDR3 loop: CASSLSPGGPETQYF. CDR3 sequence (DNA): TGCGCCAGCAGCTTGAGTCCAGGGGGCCCTGAGACCCAGTACTTC. The gene calls are TRBV5-1 and TRBJ2-5; 8 bases fit TRBD1. The CDR3 length is 15 residues. The V gene's germline CDR1 is SGHRS and CDR2 YFSETQ. V shed 1 base and J 5 bases; nucleotides not matched to a gene: 7.

V is TRBV6-1 and J is TRBJ2-7; 7 nucleotides align to TRBD1. Trimming cost V 3 bases and J 0 bases; bases outside gene matches: 2. Per the germline V gene, CDR1 is MNHNS and CDR2 is SASEGT. This CDR3 is 14 amino acids long. The CDR3 DNA reads as TGTGCCAGCAGTGATAGACAGGGCTCCTACGAGCAGTACTTC. This codes for CASSDRQGSYEQYF.

V usage is TRBV7-2 and J usage is TRBJ1-5; weak D call: TRBD1 (5 bases). CDR1 and CDR2 from the germline V gene are SGHTA and FQGNSA. Trimming took 1 base from V and 4 from J, leaving 11 bases between them. The CDR3 loop spans 15 amino acids. In nucleotides, the CDR3 is TGTGCCAGCAGCTTAGACGGGGCAGAGAATCAGCCCCAGCATTTT. Protein: CASSLDGAENQPQHF.